The clone carrying this T cell receptor beta chain was seen repeatedly, ten times or more. What it binds is unknown. The sample is drawn from a study of T-cell reconstitution after alpha-beta-depleted transplantation in children. Notes on the study in general: Several hundred expanded graft clones reportedly gave rise to the alpha-beta T cells present about two months after transplant. There were some patients whose high TCRbeta diversity at day 60 came from surviving recipient T cells and thymic progenitors. T cells produced anew were the main source of T-cell counts and diversity one year after transplant.

V gave up 0 bases and J gave up 7 bases, with 8 bases separating them. The CDR3 is 14 amino acids. Looked up from germline, CDR1 is SGHRS and CDR2 is YFSETQ. Unique molecular identifiers tagged the TCRbeta library. A single record per CDR3 protein comes from TCRdb applying MiXCR to the PCR reads. This sample has 600,000 to 700,000 distinct CDR3 sequences, with over 10% found just once. This TCR came from a girl aged 2-9 years with congenital amegakaryocytic thrombocytopenia, due to receive a stem cell transplant. Here the sequenced sample was PBMCs, taken before TCRalphabeta/CD19-depleted stem cell transplant. The V call is TRBV5-1, the J call TRBJ1-6; possibly TRBD1 for D (5 bases). The CDR3 region has the DNA TGCGCCAGCAGCTTGGGACAGAGAAATTCACCCCTCCACTTT. Translated, it gives CASSLGQRNSPLHF.